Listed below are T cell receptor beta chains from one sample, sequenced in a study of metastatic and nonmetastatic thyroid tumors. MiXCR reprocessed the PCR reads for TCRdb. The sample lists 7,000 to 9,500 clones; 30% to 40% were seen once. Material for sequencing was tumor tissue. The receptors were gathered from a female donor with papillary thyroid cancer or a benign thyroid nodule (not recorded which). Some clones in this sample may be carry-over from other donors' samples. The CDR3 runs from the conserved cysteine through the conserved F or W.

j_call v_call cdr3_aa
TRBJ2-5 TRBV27 CASSLASGRPQETQYF
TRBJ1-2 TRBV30 CASQRGPANYGYTF
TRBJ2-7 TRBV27 CASRGTGGGYEQYF
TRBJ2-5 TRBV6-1 CASSERGQEETQYF
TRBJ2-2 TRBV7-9 CASSRGSTWDGELFF
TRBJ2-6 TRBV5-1 CASRPQVTLGHVLTF
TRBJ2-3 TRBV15 CATGGTGQGAGTQYF
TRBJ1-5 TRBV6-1 CASSETGGQPQHF
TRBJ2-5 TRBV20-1 CSARDSSSGDQAETQYF
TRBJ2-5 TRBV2 CASSSWTTLQETQYF
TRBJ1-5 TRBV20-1 CSARPGNSNQPQHF
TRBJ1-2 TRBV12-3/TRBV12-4 CASTQGIGGYTF
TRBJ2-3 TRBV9 CASGSGADTDTQYF
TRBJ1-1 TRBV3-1 CASSQASDRDEEAFF
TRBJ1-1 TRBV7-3 CASSLTGDGLNTEAFF
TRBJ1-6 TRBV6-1 CASRRDSAINSPLHF
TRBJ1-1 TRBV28 CASRTYSGYLNTEAFF
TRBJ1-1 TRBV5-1 CASRVGDRNTEAFF
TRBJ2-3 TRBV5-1 CASSPRLAGGTDTQYF
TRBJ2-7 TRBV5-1 CASSLPSTNYEQYF
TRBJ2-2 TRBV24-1 CATSDLLDSGTGELFF
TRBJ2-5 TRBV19 CASSMGLAQETQYF
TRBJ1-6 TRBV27 CASRGGRSSSPLHF